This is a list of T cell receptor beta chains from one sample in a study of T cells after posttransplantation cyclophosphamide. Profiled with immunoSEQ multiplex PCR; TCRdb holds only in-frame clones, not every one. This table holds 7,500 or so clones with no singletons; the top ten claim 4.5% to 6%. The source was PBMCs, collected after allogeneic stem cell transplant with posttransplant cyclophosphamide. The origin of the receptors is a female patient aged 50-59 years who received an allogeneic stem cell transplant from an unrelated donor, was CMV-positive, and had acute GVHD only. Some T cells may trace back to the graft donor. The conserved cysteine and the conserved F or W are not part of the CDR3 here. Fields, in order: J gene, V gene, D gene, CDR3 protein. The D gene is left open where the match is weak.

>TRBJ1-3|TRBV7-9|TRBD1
ASSLDRAGNTIY
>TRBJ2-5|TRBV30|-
AWSGAGTQETQY
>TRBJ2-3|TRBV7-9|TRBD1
ASTRGTGPGDTQY
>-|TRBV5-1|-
ASSTESYEQY
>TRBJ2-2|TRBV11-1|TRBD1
ASSSGTGGTGELF
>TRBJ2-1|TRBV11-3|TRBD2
ASSLGASGSNEQF
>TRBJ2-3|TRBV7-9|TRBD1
ASSLDQGASTDTQY
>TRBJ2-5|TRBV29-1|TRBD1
SVSRGTGVSGRVRETQY
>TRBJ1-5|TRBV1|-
TSSQGTGTGFSNQPQH
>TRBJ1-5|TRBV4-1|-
ASSRETGSSQPQH
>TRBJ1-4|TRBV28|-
ASTDGRGGNEKLF
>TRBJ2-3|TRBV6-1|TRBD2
ASSVWGTSAYTDTQY
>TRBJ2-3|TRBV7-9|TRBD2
ASSLGASGFTDTQY
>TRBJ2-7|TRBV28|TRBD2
ASSVGTSGRYSYEQY
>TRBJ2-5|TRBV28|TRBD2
ASTQVGLAFQETQY
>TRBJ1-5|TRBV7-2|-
ASTPGTPSNQPQH
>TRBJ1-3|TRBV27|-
ASSLSGGNTIY
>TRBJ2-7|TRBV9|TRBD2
ASSVEGSGGYEQY
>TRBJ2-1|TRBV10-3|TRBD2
AISEEVAGVYNEQF
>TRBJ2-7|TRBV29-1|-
SVERGSGYEQY
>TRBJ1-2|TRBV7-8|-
ASSFFGGSGYT
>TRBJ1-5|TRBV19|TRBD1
ASSKQTRDRGPGAYNQPQH
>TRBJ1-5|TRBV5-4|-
ASHRDPNQPQH
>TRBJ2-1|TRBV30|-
AWRPAGSRRGEQF
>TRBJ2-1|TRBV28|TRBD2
ASSSLAGVSGNEQF
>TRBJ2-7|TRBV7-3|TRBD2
ASSLGAGATNEQY
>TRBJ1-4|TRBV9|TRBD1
ASSVGDRGLLEVEKLF
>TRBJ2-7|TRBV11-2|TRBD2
ASSLELAGGPSEQY
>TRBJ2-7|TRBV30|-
AWRKRSAYEQY
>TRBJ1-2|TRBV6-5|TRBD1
ASSYSGGRVQRYT
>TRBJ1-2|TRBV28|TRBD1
ASSSYRGLGGYT
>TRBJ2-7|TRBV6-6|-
ASSYSAVDYEQY
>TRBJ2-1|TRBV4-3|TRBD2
ASSQVSREGVQF